These 30 T cell receptor beta chains originate from one sample sequenced in a study of neurological immune-mediated disorders. In TCRdb, the 5' RACE reads were re-called with MiXCR into one record per CDR3 protein. The sample lists 71,000 or so distinct CDR3 sequences, approximately 5% occurring once. Sequencing was carried out using PBMCs. The receptors derive from a woman aged 25 to 39 with multiple sclerosis.

This clonotype was observed many times. The chain is built from TRBV20-1 and TRBJ1-2, with a tentative D call TRBD1 (5 bases). V lost 3 bases and J lost 4, with 15 bases in between. Germline V lookup: CDR1 DFQATT, CDR2 SNEGSKA (reference sequence). The CDR3 length is 14 residues. The CDR3 protein is CSARPRDRGYGYTF. In nucleotides, the CDR3 is TGCAGTGCTAGGCCCAGGGACCGTGGCTATGGCTACACCTTC.

This clonotype was recorded a few times. This rearrangement joins TRBV7-6 to TRBJ2-5, with D perhaps being TRBD1 or TRBD2 (5 bases each). The CDR3 has 16 residues. Looked up from germline, CDR1 is SGHVS and CDR2 is FNYEAQ. V was shortened by 3 bases and J by 1 base, with 15 bases between the two germline ends. The CDR3 nucleotides read TGTGCCAGCAGCTTGCCTCCGGGACCTTTCCAAGAGACCCAGTACTTC. It encodes CASSLPPGPFQETQYF.

In this sample, this clonotype turned up many times. The rearrangement joins TRBV20-1 to TRBJ2-4; D remains unclear. Trimming left V 2 bases short and J 11 bases short, with 10 bases between. The germline CDR1 and CDR2 sequences are DFQATT and SNEGSKA (reference sequence). The CDR3 contains 11 residues. Here the CDR3 DNA reads TGCAGTGCTAGATCGGATCCGTTTCAGTACTTC. As protein: CSARSDPFQYF.

This clonotype was counted many times. This chain uses TRBV5-1 with TRBJ1-1; 9 bases line up with TRBD1. CDR3 size: 18 residues. After removal of 0 bases from V and 2 bases from J, the junction contained 11 bases not matched to a gene. Germline CDR1 reads SGHRS; CDR2 reads YFSETQ. This chain's CDR3 is CASSLVSRTGAFNTEAFF. The CDR3 DNA follows: TGCGCCAGCAGCTTGGTTTCCCGGACAGGGGCTTTCAACACTGAAGCTTTCTTT.

This clonotype was recorded at least ten times. This rearrangement joins TRBV12-3 or TRBV12-4 to TRBJ2-1; D ambiguous. The ends were cut back, 7 bases at V and 12 bases at J, with 22 bases in the middle. The CDR3 totals 14 residues. The CDR3 here is CASTRGRNGRVQFF. The CDR3 DNA follows: TGTGCCAGCACCAGAGGTAGAAACGGAAGGGTGCAGTTCTTC.

This clonotype was found a few times. This chain connects TRBV28 to TRBJ2-5; unclear D gene. Germline CDR1 MDHEN, CDR2 SYDVKM. Trimming left V 2 bases short and J 2 bases short, with 6 bases between. CDR3 size: 13 residues. The CDR3 loop is CASSLEQQETQYF. CDR3 sequence (DNA): TGTGCCAGCAGTTTAGAACAGCAAGAGACCCAGTACTTC.

This clonotype was found a few times. This chain links TRBV5-1 with TRBJ2-2, with D possibly being TRBD1 or TRBD2 (5 bases each). V lost 3 bases, J lost 6 bases, and 9 bases lay in between. From germline, CDR1 is SGHRS and CDR2 YFSETQ. This CDR3 spans 13 amino acids. The DNA for the CDR3 is TGCGCCAGCAGCTCCCGGGGCTCCGGGGAGCTGTTTTTT. It codes for CASSSRGSGELFF.

At least ten counts were recorded for this clonotype. The chain has TRBV7-3 and TRBJ2-2, with 10 nucleotides matching TRBD2. Germline CDR1 reads SGHTA; CDR2 reads FQGTGA. The CDR3 loop spans 15 amino acids. V shed 5 bases and J 5 bases; nucleotides not matched to a gene: 5. The CDR3: CASSPSSGGTGELFF. The CDR3 nucleotides are TGTGCCAGCAGCCCATCTAGCGGGGGAACCGGGGAGCTGTTTTTT.

This clonotype was picked up a small number of times. J is TRBJ1-2 and V is TRBV3-1, with 7 nucleotides matching TRBD1. There are 15 residues in the CDR3. V dropped 0 bases and J dropped 4; count of bases not matched to a gene: 5. Germline V CDR1 and CDR2: LGHDT, YNNKEL (reference sequence). Here the CDR3 reads CASSQDLRGPYGYTF. As DNA, the CDR3 is TGTGCCAGCAGCCAAGATCTGAGGGGGCCCTATGGCTACACCTTC.

This clonotype was found many times. A clone one base away is much larger, so this may be a read error. The chain uses TRBV5-1 and TRBJ2-3, with D unresolved. V shed 0 bases and J shed 1 base, with 6 bases lying between them. Germline V gene sequence: CDR1 SGHRS, CDR2 YFSETQ. The length of the CDR3 is 14 residues. CDR3 nucleotide sequence: TGCGCCAGCAGCTTGGGAAAGGGCACAGATACGCAGTATTTT. It specifies CASSLGKGTDTQYF.

This clonotype was seen many times. The genes are TRBV2 and TRBJ2-7; D remains ambiguous. CDR1 SNHLY and CDR2 FYNNEI come from the germline V gene. The CDR3 contains 13 residues. Trimming pared 4 bases from V and 3 bases from J, leaving 10 bases between. The chain's CDR3 is CASSGVFRYEQYV. DNA of the CDR3: TGTGCCAGCAGTGGCGTCTTCCGCTACGAGCAGTACGTC.

This clonotype was picked up a small number of times. CDR3 bases: TGCAGTGCTAAAGGGGACAGCGGCAATCAGCCCCAGCATTTT. Translated, it gives CSAKGDSGNQPQHF. V usage is TRBV20-1 and J usage is TRBJ1-5; 7 bases fit TRBD1. Germline CDR1 reads DFQATT; CDR2 reads SNEGSKA (reference sequence). V trimming: 4 bases; J trimming: 2 bases; junction bases outside the gene matches: 5. The CDR3 consists of 14 residues.

CDR3 amino acids: CASSRTGREPQHF. CDR3 nucleotide sequence: TGTGCCAGCAGCCGGACAGGGAGAGAGCCCCAGCATTTT. The chain carries TRBV5-6 and TRBJ1-5, with 8 bases identical to TRBD1. The V segment lost 4 bases and the J segment 8 bases; nucleotides outside the gene matches: 5. CDR1 is SGHDT and CDR2 is YYEEEE in the germline V gene. The CDR3 loop spans 13 amino acids.

This clonotype has a count of ten or more. This rearrangement joins TRBV20-1 to TRBJ2-1; D might be TRBD2 (5 bases). The CDR3 sequence is 13 residues long. Germline CDR1 reads DFQATT; CDR2 reads SNEGSKA (reference sequence). CDR3 region: CSGGGYSYNEQFF. The DNA for the CDR3 is TGCAGCGGTGGAGGTTATTCCTACAATGAGCAGTTCTTC.

This clonotype was counted at least ten times. CDR3 in amino acids: CASSLGAGVSHEQYF. CDR3 nucleotides: TGTGCCAGCAGCTTGGGAGCGGGAGTTTCCCACGAGCAGTACTTC. This chain connects TRBV5-6 to TRBJ2-7; 8 positions match TRBD2. J was trimmed by 5 bases and V by 0 bases; bases with no gene match: 7. In germline, CDR1 is SGHDT, CDR2 YYEEEE. The CDR3 consists of 15 residues.

In this sample, this clonotype turned up many times. In DNA form, the CDR3 reads TGCAGTGCTCAAGTGGGTTCGTTAGCCGAGACCCAGTACTTC. This encodes CSAQVGSLAETQYF. This chain links TRBV20-1 with TRBJ2-5; D unclear. The CDR3 totals 14 residues. Germline values: CDR1 DFQATT, CDR2 SNEGSKA (reference sequence). V was pared by 5 bases and J by 5 bases, with 18 bases between.

This clonotype was found many times. The chain uses TRBV30 and TRBJ2-3; TRBD2 agrees at 12 bases. Trimming at V came to 5 bases and at J to 2 bases, leaving 2 bases not matched to a gene. In germline, CDR1 is GTSNPN, CDR2 SVGIG (reference sequence). This CDR3 region has 14 residues. CDR3 DNA sequence: TGTGCCTGGGGGACTAGCGGGCTCACAGATACGCAGTATTTT. Translation: CAWGTSGLTDTQYF.

There are many counts of this clonotype. The chain is built from TRBV5-6 and TRBJ2-1; D is unclear. CDR1 and CDR2 (germline): SGHDT, YYEEEE. This CDR3 is 13 amino acids long. The V gene lost 4 bases and the J gene lost 11 bases, with 16 bases spanning the gap. CDR3 loop: CASSPERLFQQFF. In nucleotides, the CDR3 is TGTGCCAGCAGCCCTGAGAGGCTCTTCCAGCAGTTCTTC.

In its sample, this clonotype was seen many times. The chain uses TRBV2 and TRBJ2-3; 13 positions match TRBD2. The germline V gene has CDR1 SNHLY and CDR2 FYNNEI. The CDR3 spans 14 residues. V lost 8 bases and J lost 8; bases outside the gene matches: 7. Here the CDR3 reads CASVLAGGRGTQYF. CDR3 nucleotide sequence: TGTGCCAGCGTACTAGCGGGAGGGCGAGGTACGCAGTATTTT.

This clonotype came up many times. As DNA, the CDR3 is TGTGCCAGCAGTTCTACCCACGGGACTCTCCCCGTTTATCTGTTCTTC. Translated: CASSSTHGTLPVYLFF. The chain employs TRBV6-6 and TRBJ2-1; TRBD2 might be the D (6 bases). The V and J ends lost 4 bases and 15 bases respectively, with 28 bases between them. Germline CDR1 MNHNY, CDR2 SVGAGI (reference sequence). This CDR3 is built from 16 residues.

This clonotype was seen repeatedly, ten times or more. This chain connects TRBV6-5 to TRBJ2-7; a possible D gene is TRBD1 (6 bases). Trimming cost V 2 bases and J 6 bases, with 11 bases left between them. Germline values: CDR1 MNHEY, CDR2 SVGAGI. There are 13 residues in the CDR3. The CDR3 DNA reads as TGTGCCAGCAGTTACGACAGGCGGCTCGAGCAGTACTTC. This codes for CASSYDRRLEQYF.

Ten or more counts support this clonotype. This sequence joins TRBV7-9 and TRBJ2-7; 9 bases are a match to TRBD2. The CDR3 loop spans 16 amino acids. Germline V gives CDR1 SEHNR, CDR2 FQNEAQ (reference sequence). Trimming took 5 bases from V and 2 from J; bases not matched to a gene: 10. DNA of the CDR3: TGTGCCAGCAGCCCACCGTGGACTAGCGTAACCTACGAGCAGTACTTC. It is translated as CASSPPWTSVTYEQYF.

This clonotype is medium-sized (0.01 to 0.1%). J is TRBJ2-1 and V is TRBV5-1; TRBD1 is a possible D gene (6 bases). This CDR3 contains 15 residues. Germline V gene lookup returns CDR1 SGHRS and CDR2 YFSETQ. The ends were cut back, 4 bases at V and 3 bases at J, with 14 bases in the middle. DNA for the CDR3: TGCGCCAGCAGCCATGGACAGCAACTCTACAATGAGCAGTTCTTC. It encodes CASSHGQQLYNEQFF.

This clonotype was seen repeatedly, ten times or more. The chain couples TRBV20-1 to TRBJ2-1; D is unresolved. The CDR3 runs to 14 residues. From germline, CDR1 is DFQATT and CDR2 SNEGSKA (reference sequence). Trimming took 4 bases from V and 0 from J, leaving 10 bases between them. CDR3 protein: CSAIAVNSYNEQFF. Written as DNA, the CDR3 is TGCAGTGCTATCGCGGTTAACTCCTACAATGAGCAGTTCTTC.

This chain uses TRBV3-1 with TRBJ2-7; D is unresolved. There are 12 residues in the CDR3. Trimming removed 0 bases at V and 5 bases at J, with 5 bases between. Per germline, CDR1 LGHDT and CDR2 YNNKEL (reference sequence). CDR3 DNA: TGTGCCAGCAGCCAAGATCCTGACGAGCAGTACTTC. Protein product: CASSQDPDEQYF.

V usage is TRBV12-3 or TRBV12-4 and J usage is TRBJ2-5, with 7 bases fitting TRBD2. The CDR3 loop spans 15 amino acids. The junction had 8 bases not matched to a gene; V was cut back by 5 bases and J by 2 bases. CDR3: CASSPGRGLQETQYF. The DNA of the CDR3 is TGTGCCAGCAGTCCCGGCCGGGGACTACAAGAGACCCAGTACTTC.

This chain links TRBV6-5 with TRBJ1-1; D unclear. The V and J ends lost 6 bases and 6 bases respectively, with 11 bases between them. This CDR3 is built from 12 residues. CDR1 and CDR2 (germline): MNHEY, SVGAGI. CDR3 nucleotides: TGTGCCAGCAGCGACGGACGGTCTGAAGCTTTCTTT. It codes for CASSDGRSEAFF.

Many counts were recorded for this clonotype. The V call is TRBV24-1, the J call TRBJ2-3, with D unresolved. Per germline, CDR1 KGHDR and CDR2 SFDVKD. The CDR3 contains 13 residues. The ends were cut back, 3 bases at V and 6 bases at J, with 9 bases in the middle. The CDR3 protein is CATSDDLEDTQYF. CDR3 DNA sequence: TGTGCCACCAGTGATGACTTAGAGGATACGCAGTATTTT.

This clonotype was detected many times. The V call is TRBV27, the J call TRBJ1-2, with D perhaps TRBD1 (5 bases). CDR1 and CDR2 from the germline V gene are MNHEY and SMNVEV (reference sequence). Trimming removed 8 bases at V and 4 bases at J, with 17 bases between. The CDR3 is 14 amino acids. The CDR3 DNA reads as TGTGCCAGCCGTAGTACGGGGGACCTCTATGGCTACACCTTC. This gives the protein CASRSTGDLYGYTF.

This clonotype has ten or more counts. The gene calls are TRBV9 and TRBJ2-5, with 9 bases fitting TRBD1. CDR3 length: 15 amino acids. Germline V lookup: CDR1 SGDLS, CDR2 YYNGEE. V gave up 4 bases and J gave up 4 bases; unmatched junction bases: 8. The CDR3 nucleotides read TGTGCCAGCAGCTTCGGGACAGGGATGACAGAGACCCAGTACTTC. Its protein product is CASSFGTGMTETQYF.